This TCR beta chain was captured in a study of Ad26.COV2.S vaccination and SARS-CoV-2 variants. The repertoire was sequenced with immunoSEQ multiplex PCR; TCRdb's copy has only in-frame clones and lacks some. The sample lists around 450,000 clones, roughly 90% occurring once. Treatment given: 15 to 20 received Ad26.COV2.S at low or high dose, single or two shots; roughly five received placebo; per-sample allocation not given. After the first vaccine or placebo injection, samples were drawn on day 63. The germline V and J ends were trimmed by 4 bases and 1 base, with 13 bases remaining between them. Germline values: CDR1 SEHNR, CDR2 FQNEAQ (reference sequence). This CDR3 has 15 amino acids.

The chain joins TRBV7-9 to TRBJ1-2, with D possibly being TRBD1 (5 bases). Sequencing was performed on peripheral blood, taken in a trial of Ad26.COV2.S vaccine versus placebo. This TCR was recovered from a person between 18 and 65 years old who received the Ad26.COV2.S COVID-19 vaccine or a placebo. The DNA for the CDR3 is TGTGCCAGCAGCTCCTACTCAGGGAATAACTATGGCTACACCTTC. Protein: CASSSYSGNNYGYTF.